A single sample is the source of the 23 T cell receptor beta chains below, sequenced in a study of cytomegalovirus exposure and HLA in healthy donors. PCR involved 60 Vbeta and 13 Jbeta primers. Profiled with immunoSEQ multiplex PCR; TCRdb holds only in-frame clones, not every one. The sample carries around 130,000 clones, approximately 66% recorded once. The sequenced material came from PBMCs. The receptors were gathered from a woman aged 40 to 50 in good health and CMV-seropositive.

The chain combines TRBV4-1 with TRBJ2-5; D is possibly TRBD1 (5 bases). Trimming shortened V by 0 bases and J by 1 base, and 9 bases separated the two germline ends. The CDR3 runs to 15 residues. Germline V gene data show CDR1 as MGHRA and CDR2 as YSYEKL. As DNA, the CDR3 is TGCGCCAGCAGCCAAGAAGGGGCCCCCCAAGAGACCCAGTACTTC. This codes for CASSQEGAPQETQYF.

The rearrangement links TRBV30 to TRBJ2-5, with 8 bases fitting TRBD2. CDR3 length: 12 residues. Germline lookup yields CDR1 GTSNPN and CDR2 SVGIG (reference sequence). Germline trimming cut 6 bases from V and 5 bases from J; bases unmatched to any gene: 5. The CDR3, as DNA: TGTGCCTGCGGGGGCGGGGGGGAGACCCAGTACTTC. The encoded protein is CACGGGGETQYF.

The chain links TRBV28 to TRBJ1-2; D gene ambiguous. This CDR3 is 14 amino acids long. Germline CDR1 MDHEN, CDR2 SYDVKM. V was cut by 6 bases and J by 0 bases, with 11 bases left in between. CDR3 in amino acids: CASSSHQSNYGYTF. DNA for the CDR3: TGTGCCAGCAGCTCCCACCAGTCTAACTATGGCTACACCTTC.

This chain links TRBV5-4 with TRBJ2-3; tentative D call: TRBD1 (6 bases). Trimming removed 0 bases from V and 2 bases from J, with 13 bases in between. Germline values: CDR1 SGHNT, CDR2 YYREEE (reference sequence). The CDR3 length is 16 residues. In nucleotides, the CDR3 is TGTGCCAGCAGCTTGGGTTGGGCAGGGGACACAGATACGCAGTATTTT. It yields the protein CASSLGWAGDTDTQYF.

The V gene is TRBV5-1, the J gene TRBJ2-2; D not resolved. The ends were cut back, 0 bases at V and 7 bases at J, with 4 bases in the middle. CDR1 SGHRS and CDR2 YFSETQ come from the germline V gene. The CDR3 extends over 12 amino acids. CDR3 DNA sequence: TGCGCCAGCAGCTTGGCCCACGGGGAGCTGTTTTTT. Protein: CASSLAHGELFF.

The chain couples TRBV11-3 to TRBJ1-1; D is possibly TRBD1 (6 bases). V was shortened by 9 bases and J by 1 base, with 9 bases between the two germline ends. CDR1 and CDR2 from the germline V gene are SGHNT and YENEEA. The CDR3 is 12 amino acids. CDR3 coding DNA: TGTGCCAGTGGGGGCTGGAACACTGAAGCTTTCTTT. This gives the protein CASGGWNTEAFF.

This clone was seen just once. The DNA is left out, because the CDR3 cannot be placed on it with certainty; the CDR3 is given as TCRdb lists it. The V and J genes are TRBV4-1 and TRBJ1-4. The CDR3 is 16 amino acids long, termini counted. Germline V gene sequence: CDR1 MGHRA, CDR2 YSYEKL. Here the CDR3 reads CASSQDGGGLMKNCFF.

The CDR3 DNA is TGTGCCAGCAGCTTAGCGCGGGCTAGCGGGGGTACAGATACGCAGTATTTT. It specifies CASSLARASGGTDTQYF. The V and J genes are TRBV7-9 and TRBJ2-3; TRBD2 matches at 10 bases. Germline assignment: CDR1 SEHNR and CDR2 FQNEAQ (reference sequence). V lost 0 bases and J lost 3; bases outside the gene matches: 6. The CDR3 is made up of 17 amino acids.

The CDR3 DNA is TGTGCCAGCAGCCCAATTAGACTGTCTAGCTCCTACAATGAGCAGTTCTTC. Translated: CASSPIRLSSSYNEQFF. V and J are TRBV5-6 and TRBJ2-1; no reliable D call. Germline V CDR1 and CDR2: SGHDT, YYEEEE. V dropped 4 bases and J dropped 0 bases, with 17 bases sitting between them. The length of the CDR3 is 17 residues.

This sequence joins TRBV19 and TRBJ1-1, with D possibly being TRBD1 (5 bases). In germline, CDR1 is LNHDA, CDR2 SQIVND (reference sequence). The CDR3 has 10 residues. Trimming stripped 9 bases from V and 13 bases from J, with 15 bases between. The CDR3 sequence is CASESGRLFF. The CDR3 bases are TGTGCCAGCGAGTCAGGGCGACTTTTCTTT.

The gene calls are TRBV27 and TRBJ2-5; 11 positions agree with TRBD2. This CDR3 has 15 residues. J was trimmed by 7 bases and V by 7 bases; bases with no gene match: 11. Germline assignment: CDR1 MNHEY and CDR2 SMNVEV (reference sequence). The CDR3 DNA sequence: TGTGCCAGCACCCTTACTAGCGGGGGAGGCGGGACCCAGTACTTC. This codes for CASTLTSGGGGTQYF.

This chain uses TRBV2 with TRBJ1-6; D remains unclear. CDR3 size: 15 residues. In germline, CDR1 is SNHLY, CDR2 FYNNEI. Between the trimmed V and J ends, which lost 5 bases and 0 bases, there was a span of 8 bases. CDR3 in amino acids: CASSQANSYNSPLHF. The CDR3, as DNA: TGTGCCAGCAGTCAGGCTAACTCCTATAATTCACCCCTCCACTTT. The whole variable domain, remainder taken from reference TRBV2 and TRBJ1-6, is EPEVTQTPSHQVTQMGQEVILRCVPISNHLYFYWYRQILGQKVEFLVSFYNNEISEKSEIFDDQFSVERPDGSNFTLKIRSTKLEDSAMYFCASSQANSYNSPLHFGNGTRLTVT.

This sequence joins TRBV6-1 and TRBJ1-2; the match to TRBD1 covers 8 bases. V lost 5 bases and J lost 13; bases outside the gene matches: 3. Germline V gene sequence: CDR1 MNHNS, CDR2 SASEGT. The CDR3 consists of 10 residues. DNA of the CDR3: TGTGCCAGCAGTTCAGGGGGCAGCACCTTC. It is translated as CASSSGGSTF.

V and J are TRBV27 and TRBJ2-7; 8 bases fit TRBD1. CDR1 MNHEY and CDR2 SMNVEV come from the germline V gene (reference sequence). J was trimmed by 6 bases and V by 4 bases; bases with no gene match: 5. The length of the CDR3 is 13 residues. In nucleotides, the CDR3 is TGTGCCAGCAGTTGGACAGGGAGCTGCGAGCAGTACTTC. Translating gives CASSWTGSCEQYF.

The V gene is TRBV5-4, the J gene TRBJ2-7; TRBD2 agrees at 8 bases. The CDR3 totals 15 residues. Looked up from germline, CDR1 is SGHNT and CDR2 is YYREEE (reference sequence). J lost 4 bases, V lost 4 bases, and 10 bases had no gene match. The DNA of the CDR3 is TGTGCCAGCAGCCCCGGGACACCGGGGGGGTACGAGCAGTACTTC. Residues: CASSPGTPGGYEQYF.

This clone has only a few counts. Here the CDR3 DNA reads TGTGCCTGGAGTGGCGACAGGGGTATGACTGAAGCTTTCTTT. This codes for CAWSGDRGMTEAFF. The chain joins TRBV30 to TRBJ1-1; 8 bases match TRBD1. The CDR3 extends over 14 amino acids. Germline CDR1 and CDR2: GTSNPN and SVGIG (reference sequence). Unmatched junction bases numbered 6, after V lost 1 base and J lost 5 bases.

This chain joins TRBV27 and TRBJ2-7, with a possible D match to TRBD1 (5 bases). This CDR3 is 13 amino acids long. Deletions cut 3 bases from V and 5 bases from J, with 11 bases between. Germline CDR1 and CDR2: MNHEY and SMNVEV (reference sequence). The CDR3 spells CASSFRQGDEQYF. CDR3 coding DNA: TGTGCCAGCAGTTTCAGGCAGGGTGACGAGCAGTACTTC.

The rearrangement joins TRBV18 to TRBJ2-5, with TRBD1 identical over 8 bases. V shed 2 bases and J 5 bases; nucleotides not matched to a gene: 7. This CDR3 spans 15 amino acids. Looked up from germline, CDR1 is KGHSH and CDR2 is LQKENI. The CDR3 DNA reads as TGTGCCAGCTCACCATCAGGGGGCTTGGGGGAGACCCAGTACTTC. This translates into CASSPSGGLGETQYF.

The chain is built from TRBV18 and TRBJ2-7; D perhaps matches TRBD2 (6 bases). The V gene lost 3 bases and the J gene lost 2 bases, with 17 bases spanning the gap. CDR1 and CDR2 from the germline V gene are KGHSH and LQKENI. CDR3 length: 16 residues. CDR3 region: CASSPGGPGLPYEQYF. CDR3 sequence (DNA): TGTGCCAGCTCACCGGGGGGACCGGGACTCCCCTACGAGCAGTACTTC.

Here the CDR3 reads CASSYSRGGWFGEAFF. Here the CDR3 DNA reads TGTGCCAGCAGTTACTCGAGGGGGGGTTGGTTTGGTGAAGCTTTCTTT. The rearrangement uses TRBV6-5 and TRBJ1-1, with D possibly being TRBD1 (6 bases). Germline assignment: CDR1 MNHEY and CDR2 SVGAGI. The length of the CDR3 is 16 residues. Trimming shortened V by 0 bases and J by 7 bases, and 18 bases separated the two germline ends.

V gene TRBV7-2 combines with J gene TRBJ2-5; D may be TRBD2 (6 bases). Deletions cut 3 bases from V and 1 base from J, with 18 bases between. Per the germline V gene, CDR1 is SGHTA and CDR2 is FQGNSA. The CDR3 is 17 residues long. The chain's CDR3 is CASSFGVASVLQETQYF. CDR3 DNA sequence: TGTGCCAGCAGCTTCGGTGTGGCTAGCGTACTCCAAGAGACCCAGTACTTC.

The rearrangement uses TRBV7-8 and TRBJ1-1; D not certain. Germline CDR1 SGHVS, CDR2 FQNEAQ. CDR3 length: 16 residues. V lost 4 bases, J lost 10 bases, and 25 bases lay in between. The chain's CDR3 is CASSSRALQFLSRAFF. The CDR3 DNA is TGTGCCAGCAGCTCGAGGGCCCTACAGTTCCTATCGCGAGCTTTCTTT. Using reference TRBV7-8 and TRBJ1-1 for the parts outside the CDR3, the full variable domain is GAGVSQSPRYKVAKRGQDVALRCDPISGHVSLFWYQQALGQGPEFLTYFQNEAQLDKSGLPSDRFFAERPEGSVSTLKIQRTQQEDSAVYLCASSSRALQFLSRAFFGQGTRLTVV.

This clone has only a few counts. This sequence joins TRBV6-6 and TRBJ1-4; 7 nucleotides match TRBD1. CDR3 length equals 15 residues. V lost 5 bases and J lost 4; bases outside the gene matches: 7. The germline V gene encodes CDR1 MNHNY and CDR2 SVGAGI (reference sequence). CDR3 bases: TGTGCCAGCAGTCGCCGACAGGGAAGTAATGAAAAACTGTTTTTT. Amino acid sequence: CASSRRQGSNEKLFF.